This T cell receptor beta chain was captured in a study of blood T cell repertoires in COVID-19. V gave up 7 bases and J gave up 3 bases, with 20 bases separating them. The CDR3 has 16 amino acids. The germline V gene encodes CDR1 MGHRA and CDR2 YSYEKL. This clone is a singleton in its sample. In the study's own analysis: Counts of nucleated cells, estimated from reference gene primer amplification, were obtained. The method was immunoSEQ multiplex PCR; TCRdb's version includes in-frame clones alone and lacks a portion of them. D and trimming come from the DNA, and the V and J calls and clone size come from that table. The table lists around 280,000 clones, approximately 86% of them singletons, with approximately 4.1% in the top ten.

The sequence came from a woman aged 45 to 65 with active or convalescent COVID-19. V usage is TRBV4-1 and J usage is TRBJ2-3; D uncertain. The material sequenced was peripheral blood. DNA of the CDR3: TGCGCCAGCAACAGACGAACGAGTGATGGTACAGATACGCAGTATTTT. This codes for CASNRRTSDGTDTQYF.